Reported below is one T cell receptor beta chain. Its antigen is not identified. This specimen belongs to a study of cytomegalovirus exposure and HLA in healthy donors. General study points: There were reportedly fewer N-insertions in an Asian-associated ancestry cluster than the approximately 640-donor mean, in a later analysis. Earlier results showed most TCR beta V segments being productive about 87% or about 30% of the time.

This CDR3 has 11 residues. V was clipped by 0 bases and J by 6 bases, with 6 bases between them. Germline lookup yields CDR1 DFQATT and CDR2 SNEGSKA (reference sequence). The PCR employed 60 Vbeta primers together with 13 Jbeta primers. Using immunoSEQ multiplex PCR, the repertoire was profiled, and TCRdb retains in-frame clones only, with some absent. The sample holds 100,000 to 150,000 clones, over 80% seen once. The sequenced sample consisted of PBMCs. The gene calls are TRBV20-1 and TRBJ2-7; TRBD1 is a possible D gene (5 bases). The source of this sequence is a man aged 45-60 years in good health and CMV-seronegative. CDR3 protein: CSARDGAEQYF. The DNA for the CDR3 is TGCAGTGCTAGAGATGGGGCCGAGCAGTACTTC.